The 2 T cell receptor beta chains below come from one sample, sequenced in a study of T cell responses to AZD1222 COVID-19 vaccine. The assay was immunoSEQ multiplex PCR, and TCRdb's table has in-frame clones only and misses some. The repertoire has 130,000 to 150,000 clones, approximately 94% of them found once; the top ten carry under 2%. Sequenced here: peripheral blood, sampled on day 0 of AZD1222 vaccination. Every receptor here comes from an adult in good health.

The V call is TRBV15, the J call TRBJ2-7; 9 bases agree with TRBD2. J was trimmed by 7 bases and V by 4 bases; bases with no gene match: 11. Germline V gene sequence: CDR1 LNHNV, CDR2 YYDKDF (reference sequence). The CDR3 length is 15 residues. CDR3 loop: CATSIRASGADEQYF. CDR3 DNA: TGTGCCACCAGCATCCGGGCTAGCGGGGCGGATGAGCAGTACTTC.

The chain couples TRBV14 to TRBJ1-6, with 8 bases that match TRBD1. The CDR3 runs to 14 residues. With V trimmed by 1 base and J by 11 bases, 4 bases remained unmatched. In germline, CDR1 is SGHDN, CDR2 FVKESK. This CDR3 reads CASSQGQGTTPLHF. The CDR3 DNA sequence: TGTGCCAGCAGCCAAGGACAGGGGACGACACCCCTCCACTTT.